This T cell receptor (beta chain) was sequenced in a study of T cell responses to AZD1222 COVID-19 vaccine. Produced via immunoSEQ multiplex PCR; TCRdb's table is partial and in-frame only. Here the sample spans around 140,000 clones, 89% being singletons. This sample comprised peripheral blood, obtained on day 0 of AZD1222 vaccination. The TCR sequence derives from an adult in good health.

The CDR3 here is CASSPAGAEQYF. The CDR3 DNA reads as TGTGCCAGCTCACCGGCGGGGGCCGAGCAGTACTTC. The chain employs TRBV18 and TRBJ2-7; possible D gene TRBD2, 7 bases. The CDR3 contains 12 residues. Germline V gene lookup returns CDR1 KGHSH and CDR2 LQKENI. V was pared by 3 bases and J by 6 bases, with 9 bases between.